This paragraph reports one T cell receptor (beta chain). The CDR3 covers 18 residues. Looked up from germline, CDR1 is SGHVS and CDR2 is FQNEAQ. The junction had 7 bases not matched to a gene; V was cut back by 0 bases and J by 0 bases. As handled by the study authors: The assay estimated nucleated cells by amplifying reference gene primers. Sequencing was performed with immunoSEQ multiplex PCR; in TCRdb, only in-frame clones are kept and a portion is missing. V and J calls plus clone size are reproduced from that table; the DNA served to infer D and trimming. Among nearly 80,000 clones listed, roughly nine tenths were seen once. The data were obtained in a study of blood T cell repertoires in COVID-19. Study-level background: Samples representing acute and convalescent COVID-19 were sourced from the United States, Italy and Spain. Sample material is recorded as cDNA or gDNA derived from T cells, B-cell-depleted T cells, or PBMCs.

Specimen: peripheral blood. The chain is built from TRBV7-8 and TRBJ2-1; 8 bases match TRBD2. This clonotype was obtained from a woman of 80 years or more with active or convalescent COVID-19. DNA for the CDR3: TGTGCCAGCAGCTTAGCCCCCCTGCGGGAGGCCTCCTACAATGAGCAGTTCTTC. Its protein is CASSLAPLREASYNEQFF.